This T cell receptor (beta chain) derives from a study of CD8 T cells in Susac syndrome. This CDR3 is built from 14 residues. V dropped 2 bases and J dropped 2 bases, with 9 bases sitting between them. CDR1 is PRHDT, CDR2 FYEKMQ, per germline (reference sequence). Reverse transcription of about 0.5 to 1 ug RNA used random hexamers. TCRdb reprocessed the immunoSEQ multiplex PCR reads via MiXCR and lists one record per CDR3 protein. Here the sample spans 200,000 or so distinct CDR3 sequences, 90% to 95% being singletons. Bulk CD8+ and CD4+ cells came from magnetic negative isolation; CD8+ TEMRA by FACS.

The sequence was obtained from a human donor with multiple sclerosis. The V call is TRBV13, the J call TRBJ2-5; tentatively, D is TRBD1 (5 bases). Sequencing used CD4+ T cells from PBMCs. The CDR3 sequence: CASSLQGIQETQYF. CDR3 DNA: TGTGCCAGCAGCTTACAGGGAATACAAGAGACCCAGTACTTC.